What follows describes a single TCR beta chain. Per donor, approximately 2.3 ml of blood was collected and frozen. The entry originates in a study of monozygotic twins with inflammatory bowel disease. The CDR3 is 13 residues long. Germline assignment: CDR1 SGHNT and CDR2 YYREEE (reference sequence). Researchers used template switching to add UMIs featuring a 6-nucleotide sample barcode. TCRdb re-called the 5' RACE reads and gives one entry per CDR3 protein, without DNA. This sample carries approximately 420,000 distinct CDR3 sequences, with under 3% going to the ten biggest clones. Sequenced input: blood. The clonotype comes from a human donor with ulcerative colitis or Crohn's disease, or a healthy co-twin of an affected twin (not recorded which). The rearrangement links TRBV5-4 to TRBJ1-2. This CDR3 is CASSLGALYGYTF.